The entry below describes one TCR beta chain. Each patient with chemo-refractory metastatic non-small-cell lung cancer was treated with focal radiation plus CTLA-4 blockade using ipilimumab. This record belongs to a study of radiotherapy plus CTLA-4 blockade in lung cancer. As for the study in general: Objective response rate was around 20%; disease control rate, about 28%.

Libraries were prepared by immunoSEQ multiplex PCR; TCRdb keeps only in-frame clonotypes and omits some of them. The sample yields over 70,000 clones, approximately 83% seen once. The CDR3 totals 16 residues. Trimming took off 2 bases at V and 0 bases at J, with 11 bases between the two ends. Germline V gene sequence: CDR1 SGHTA, CDR2 FQGNSA. The sequences come from peripheral blood, collected from a patient treated with radiotherapy plus ipilimumab. This sequence originates from a human donor with non-small cell lung cancer who had a partial response to radiotherapy plus ipilimumab. The V gene is TRBV7-2, the J gene TRBJ1-5, with D maybe TRBD1 (5 bases). The CDR3 nucleotides are TGTGCCAGCAGCTTAACAGGAACTTATAGCAATCAGCCCCAGCATTTT. Amino acid sequence: CASSLTGTYSNQPQHF.